These 17 T cell receptor beta chains came from one sample sequenced in a study of neurological immune-mediated disorders. One entry per CDR3 protein, called by TCRdb with MiXCR from the 5' RACE reads. Of fewer than 85,000 distinct CDR3 sequences in the sample, around 3.9% were seen once. The sequencing sample was made of PBMCs. The receptors were gathered from a man between 25 and 39 years old with multiple sclerosis.

This clonotype was seen repeatedly, ten times or more. This sequence joins TRBV29-1 and TRBJ1-2, with TRBD1 matching over 7 bases. The CDR3 length is 11 residues. Germline CDR1 reads SQVTM; CDR2 reads ANQGSEA. J lost 8 bases, V lost 7 bases, and 7 bases had no gene match. CDR3 sequence reads: CSGIRTGGYTF. In DNA form, the CDR3 reads TGCAGCGGAATCAGGACAGGCGGCTACACCTTC. Filled out from reference TRBV29-1 and TRBJ1-2, the complete variable domain reads SAVISQKPSRDICQRGTSLTIQCQVDSQVTMMFWYRQQPGQSLTLIATANQGSEATYESGFVIDKFPISRPNLTFSTLTVSNMSPEDSSIYLCSGIRTGGYTFGSGTRLTVV.

This clonotype was counted only a few times. This chain links TRBV20-1 with TRBJ1-1; unclear D gene. Germline V lookup: CDR1 DFQATT, CDR2 SNEGSKA (reference sequence). The germline V and J ends were trimmed by 0 bases and 3 bases, with 14 bases remaining between them. This CDR3 region has 15 residues. CDR3 region: CSARDRGRPYTEAFF. The CDR3 nucleotides read TGCAGTGCTAGAGATCGAGGCAGGCCATACACTGAAGCTTTCTTT.

This chain uses TRBV3-1 with TRBJ2-7, with 7 nucleotides matching TRBD2. This CDR3 is built from 15 residues. Trimming at V came to 3 bases and at J to 2 bases, leaving 7 bases not matched to a gene. Looked up from germline, CDR1 is LGHDT and CDR2 is YNNKEL (reference sequence). CDR3 coding DNA: TGTGCCAGCAGCCATAGGCAGGGACTAACCTACGAGCAGTACTTC. Encoded protein: CASSHRQGLTYEQYF.

The gene calls are TRBV3-1 and TRBJ1-2; 8 bases map to TRBD1. There are 14 residues in the CDR3. Germline-derived CDR1 and CDR2 are LGHDT and YNNKEL (reference sequence). Trimming removed 3 bases from V and 6 bases from J; junction bases left unmatched: 6. In DNA form, the CDR3 reads TGTGCCAGCAGCCAGGCCGGGACAGGAGATGGCTACACCTTC. Translated: CASSQAGTGDGYTF. Full variable domain (rest looked up from reference TRBV3-1 and TRBJ1-2): DTAVSQTPKYLVTQMGNDKSIKCEQNLGHDTMYWYKQDSKKFLKIMFSYNNKELIINETVPNRFSPKSPDKAHLNLHINSLELGDSAVYFCASSQAGTGDGYTFGSGTRLTVV.

This clonotype was detected many times. The rearrangement links TRBV5-1 to TRBJ1-1; 9 positions match TRBD1. The germline V gene encodes CDR1 SGHRS and CDR2 YFSETQ. The CDR3 is made up of 16 amino acids. Losses at the gene ends were 2 bases for V and 2 bases for J; bases not matched to a gene: 7. CDR3 sequence reads: CASSFSPGQGNTEAFF. CDR3 nucleotides: TGCGCCAGCAGCTTTTCGCCGGGACAGGGCAACACTGAAGCTTTCTTT.

Many counts were recorded for this clonotype. The chain uses TRBV29-1 and TRBJ1-4, with D possibly matching TRBD1 (5 bases). This CDR3 is built from 15 residues. Germline-derived CDR1 and CDR2 are SQVTM and ANQGSEA. The V end was cut by 2 bases, the J end by 3 bases, with 13 bases between. The DNA of the CDR3 is TGCAGCGTTGAACAGGGTGATCGGCCTAATGAAAAACTGTTTTTT. This codes for CSVEQGDRPNEKLFF.

This clonotype has at least ten counts. The rearrangement links TRBV7-2 to TRBJ1-3; D not resolved. Trimming cost V 3 bases and J 0 bases, with 12 bases left between them. The germline V gene has CDR1 SGHTA and CDR2 FQGNSA. The CDR3 runs to 16 residues. The CDR3 protein is CASSFDGPNSGNTIYF. CDR3 nucleotides: TGTGCCAGCAGCTTCGACGGCCCCAACTCTGGAAACACCATATATTTT.

This clonotype appeared many times. The genes are TRBV19 and TRBJ2-7; D perhaps matches TRBD2 (6 bases). Germline V gene sequence: CDR1 LNHDA, CDR2 SQIVND (reference sequence). Trimming pared 6 bases from V and 3 bases from J, leaving 12 bases between. The CDR3 has 13 amino acids. CDR3 amino acids: CASSPGSLYEQYF. In DNA form, the CDR3 reads TGTGCCAGTAGCCCCGGGAGCCTCTACGAGCAGTACTTC.

This clonotype was observed many times. The chain uses TRBV5-1 and TRBJ2-2; D is ambiguous. Per germline, CDR1 SGHRS and CDR2 YFSETQ. The length of the CDR3 is 15 residues. V was clipped by 0 bases and J by 1 base, with 7 bases between them. CDR3 coding DNA: TGCGCCAGCAGCTTGGCTGGGATGAACACCGGGGAGCTGTTTTTT. Its protein product is CASSLAGMNTGELFF. Using reference TRBV5-1 and TRBJ2-2 for the parts outside the CDR3, the full variable domain is KAGVTQTPRYLIKTRGQQVTLSCSPISGHRSVSWYQQTPGQGLQFLFEYFSETQRNKGNFPGRFSGRQFSNSRSEMNVSTLELGDSALYLCASSLAGMNTGELFFGEGSRLTVL.

This clonotype was seen many times. The V gene is TRBV12-3 or TRBV12-4, the J gene TRBJ1-2, with 7 bases lining up with TRBD1. With 6 bases clipped from V and 3 bases from J, the junction kept 4 bases outside the gene matches. CDR3 size: 13 residues. The CDR3 bases are TGTGCCAGCAGCCCCGACAGGGACTATGGCTACACCTTC. It translates to CASSPDRDYGYTF.

A word on this clonotype: A read error may explain this, as a much larger clone is one base away. The gene calls are TRBV12-3 or TRBV12-4 and TRBJ2-3; TRBD2 agrees at 7 bases. The CDR3 is made up of 14 amino acids. Trimming took 3 bases from V and 2 from J; bases not matched to a gene: 2. The CDR3 nucleotides read TGTGCCAGCAGTTTCGAGCGGGACACAGATACGCAGTATTTT. Protein: CASSFERDTDTQYF.

This clonotype was counted many times. V and J are TRBV10-1 and TRBJ2-1, with D maybe TRBD2 (6 bases). CDR3 size: 13 residues. The germline CDR1 and CDR2 sequences are WNHNN and SYGVQD (reference sequence). The V gene lost 9 bases and the J gene lost 8 bases, with 17 bases spanning the gap. CDR3 region: CASSGTSVDEQFF. Here the CDR3 DNA reads TGCGCCAGTTCAGGGACTTCGGTAGATGAGCAGTTCTTC.

This clonotype was detected ten times or more. This rearrangement joins TRBV5-5 to TRBJ2-2; no clear D gene. The CDR3 extends over 9 amino acids. The germline V and J ends were trimmed by 10 bases and 8 bases, with 6 bases remaining between them. Germline CDR1 reads SGHKS; CDR2 reads YYEKEE (reference sequence). The CDR3 DNA reads TGTGCCGCCGCGGGGGAGCTGTTTTTT. Encoded protein: CAAAGELFF. Based on the CDR3 plus reference TRBV5-5 and TRBJ2-2, the full variable domain is DAGVTQSPTHLIKTRGQQVTLRCSPISGHKSVSWYQQVLGQGPQFIFQYYEKEERGRGNFPDRFSARQFPNYSSELNVNALLLGDSALYLCAAAGELFFGEGSRLTVL.

In this sample, this clonotype turned up many times. The V gene is TRBV10-3, the J gene TRBJ2-1; D is tentatively TRBD1 or TRBD2 (5 bases each). The length of the CDR3 is 15 residues. Germline CDR1 is ENHRY and CDR2 is SYGVKD. Trimming took off 3 bases at V and 2 bases at J, with 11 bases between the two ends. CDR3 in DNA: TGTGCCATCAGTGAATCGGTGGGGGCCTACAATGAGCAGTTCTTC. It is translated as CAISESVGAYNEQFF.

Worth noting for this clonotype: A read error may be the cause here, since a much bigger clone is one base away. The chain couples TRBV5-1 to TRBJ2-6, with a tentative D call TRBD1 (7 bases). The length of the CDR3 is 20 residues. Per germline, CDR1 SGHRS and CDR2 YFSETQ. CDR3 DNA sequence: TGCGCCAGCAGCTCTGGACAGGTCCACGGGGGCAATTCTGGGGCCAAAGTCCTGACTTTC. It encodes CASSSGQVHGGNSGAKVLTF. Based on the CDR3 plus reference TRBV5-1 and TRBJ2-6, the full variable domain is KAGVTQTPRYLIKTRGQQVTLSCSPISGHRSVSWYQQTPGQGLQFLFEYFSETQRNKGNFPGRFSGRQFSNSRSEMNVSTLELGDSALYLCASSSGQVHGGNSGAKVLTFGAGSRLTVL.

In its sample, this clonotype was seen many times. V is TRBV20-1 and J is TRBJ2-1; 10 nucleotides match TRBD1. CDR3 length equals 13 residues. The V gene end was trimmed by 3 bases and the J gene end by 6 bases; junction bases not matched to a gene: 2. Germline values: CDR1 DFQATT, CDR2 SNEGSKA (reference sequence). Here the CDR3 reads CSARGQGPNEQFF. The DNA of the CDR3 is TGCAGTGCTAGGGGACAGGGGCCCAATGAGCAGTTCTTC.

This clonotype has at least ten counts. V gene TRBV5-1 combines with J gene TRBJ2-2; 7 nucleotides match TRBD1. CDR1 and CDR2 from the germline V gene are SGHRS and YFSETQ. Trimming at V came to 0 bases and at J to 6 bases, leaving 8 bases not matched to a gene. The CDR3 is 16 residues long. The CDR3 DNA follows: TGCGCCAGCAGCTTGGGGACAGGAATTTTCGCCGGGGAGCTGTTTTTT. This gives the protein CASSLGTGIFAGELFF.